This T cell receptor beta chain appears in the sequencing data of a study of T cells in Graves' hyperthyroidism and ophthalmopathy. Study results and caveats: Model predictions of ophthalmopathy came a median 6.5 months before onset.

Template material for amplifying TCR beta CDR3 regions consisted of RNA transcripts. Using the HTBI primer set, a first-round RT-PCR was run on the TCR CDR3. TCRdb re-derived calls from the multiplex PCR reads in MiXCR, one entry per CDR3 protein. Of approximately 520,000 distinct CDR3 sequences listed, around 20% were seen once; the top ten hold around 27%. Germline assignment: CDR1 SGHRS and CDR2 YFSETQ. The CDR3 contains 17 residues. J was trimmed by 4 bases and V by 3 bases; bases with no gene match: 9. If no ophthalmopathy progression occurred within 18 months, Graves' hyperthyroidism was stable. Fresh 10 ml peripheral blood yielded PBMCs. This clonotype was counted a few times. Its antigen remains unknown.

Sequenced material: blood. The sequence was obtained from a man aged 18 to 29 with Graves' hyperthyroidism. This chain uses TRBV5-1 with TRBJ2-2, with TRBD2 identical over 10 bases. CDR3 sequence (DNA): TGCGCCAGCAGCTCAACTCTAGCGGGGGAACCCACCGGGGAGCTGTTTTTT. Translated: CASSSTLAGEPTGELFF.